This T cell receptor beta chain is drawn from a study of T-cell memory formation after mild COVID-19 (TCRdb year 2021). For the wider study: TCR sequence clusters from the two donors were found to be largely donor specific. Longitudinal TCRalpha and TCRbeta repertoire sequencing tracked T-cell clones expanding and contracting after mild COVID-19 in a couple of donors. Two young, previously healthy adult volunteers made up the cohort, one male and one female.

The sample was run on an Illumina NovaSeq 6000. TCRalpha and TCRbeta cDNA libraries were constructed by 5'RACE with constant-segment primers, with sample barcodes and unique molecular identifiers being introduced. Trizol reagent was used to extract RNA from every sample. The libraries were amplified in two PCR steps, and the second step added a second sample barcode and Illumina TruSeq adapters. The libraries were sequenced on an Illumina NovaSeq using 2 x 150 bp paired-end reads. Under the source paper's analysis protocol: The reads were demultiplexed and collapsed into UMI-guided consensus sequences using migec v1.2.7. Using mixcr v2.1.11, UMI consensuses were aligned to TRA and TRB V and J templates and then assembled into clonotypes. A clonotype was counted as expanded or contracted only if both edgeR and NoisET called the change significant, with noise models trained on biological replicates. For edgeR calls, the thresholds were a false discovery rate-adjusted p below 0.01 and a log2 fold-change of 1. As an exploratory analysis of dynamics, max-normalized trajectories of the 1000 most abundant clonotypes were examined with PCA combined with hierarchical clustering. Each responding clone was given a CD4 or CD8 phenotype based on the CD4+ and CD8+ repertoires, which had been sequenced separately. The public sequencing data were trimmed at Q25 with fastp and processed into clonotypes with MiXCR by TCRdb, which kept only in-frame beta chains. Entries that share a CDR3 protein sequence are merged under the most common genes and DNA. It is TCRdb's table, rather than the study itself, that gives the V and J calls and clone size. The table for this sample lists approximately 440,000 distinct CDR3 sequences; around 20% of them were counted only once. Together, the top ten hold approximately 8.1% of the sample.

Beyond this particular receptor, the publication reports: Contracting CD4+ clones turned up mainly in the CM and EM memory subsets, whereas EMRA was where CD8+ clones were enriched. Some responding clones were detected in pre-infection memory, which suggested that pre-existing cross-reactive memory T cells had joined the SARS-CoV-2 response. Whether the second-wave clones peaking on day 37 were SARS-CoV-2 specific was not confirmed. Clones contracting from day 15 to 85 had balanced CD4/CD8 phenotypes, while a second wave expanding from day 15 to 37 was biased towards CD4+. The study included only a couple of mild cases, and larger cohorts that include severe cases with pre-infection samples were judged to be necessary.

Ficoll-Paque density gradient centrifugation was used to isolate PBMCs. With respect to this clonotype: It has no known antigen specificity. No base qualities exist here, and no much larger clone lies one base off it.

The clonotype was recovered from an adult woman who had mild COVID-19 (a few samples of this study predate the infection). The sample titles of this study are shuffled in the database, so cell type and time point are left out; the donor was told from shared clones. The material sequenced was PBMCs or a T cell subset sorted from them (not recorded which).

The CDR3 in this case is CASSASTSGRNNEQFF. The DNA sequence follows: TGTGCCAGCAGCGCTTCGACTAGCGGGAGAAACAATGAGCAGTTCTTC. This chain joins TRBV7-9 to TRBJ2-1, with 12 bases matching TRBD2. Looking up the germline V gene (reference sequence) yields CDR1 SEHNR and CDR2 FQNEAQ. The CDR3, from cysteine to phenylalanine, totals 16 residues. Solely the CDR3 DNA is kept, with 48 bases framed from the first base. Trimmed from V: 5 bases; trimmed from J: 5 bases; junction bases lacking a gene match: 7.